Below, 11 T cell receptor beta chains from the same sample are listed, as sequenced in a study of blood T cell repertoires in COVID-19. Profiling relied on immunoSEQ multiplex PCR, and the TCRdb table lists in-frame clones only, not all of them. The data show some 520,000 clones, 89% seen once. Sequenced material: peripheral blood. The receptors shown here come from a man between 18 and 29 years old with COVID-19, enrolled during active disease.

The rearrangement joins TRBV27 to TRBJ2-4; no clear D. The CDR3 sequence is 15 residues long. The V end lost 5 bases, the J end lost 0 bases, and 11 bases lay between the germline ends. The germline V gene encodes CDR1 MNHEY and CDR2 SMNVEV (reference sequence). As DNA, the CDR3 is TGTGCCAGCAGTCCCGTACGAGTAGCCAAAAACATTCAGTACTTC. Translating gives CASSPVRVAKNIQYF.

The rearrangement links TRBV2 to TRBJ1-6; 7 bases map to TRBD1. Germline assignment: CDR1 SNHLY and CDR2 FYNNEI. J was trimmed by 4 bases and V by 4 bases; bases with no gene match: 7. The length of the CDR3 is 16 residues. CDR3 residues: CASSARGTDYNSPLHF. Here the CDR3 DNA reads TGTGCCAGCAGTGCCCGAGGGACAGATTATAATTCACCCCTCCACTTT.

This clone was recorded only once. The chain carries TRBV15 and TRBJ2-7; 14 positions match TRBD2. CDR1 is LNHNV, CDR2 YYDKDF, per germline (reference sequence). Trimming removed 6 bases from V and 1 base from J; junction bases left unmatched: 5. The length of the CDR3 is 16 residues. CDR3 protein: CATSGLAGGRSYEQYF. DNA for the CDR3: TGTGCCACCAGTGGACTAGCGGGAGGAAGGTCCTACGAGCAGTACTTC.

The J gene is TRBJ2-2, the V gene TRBV24-1; 8 positions agree with TRBD2. Germline values: CDR1 KGHDR, CDR2 SFDVKD. The CDR3 runs 17 residues. V dropped 7 bases and J dropped 8; count of bases not matched to a gene: 17. CDR3 coding DNA: TGTGCCACCAGCGGACCGACCGGGACTAGTGGAGCAGGGGAGCTGTTTTTT. Translated, it gives CATSGPTGTSGAGELFF.

V gene TRBV30 combines with J gene TRBJ2-2; D is possibly TRBD2 (6 bases). The CDR3 totals 13 residues. The V end lost 0 bases, the J end lost 7 bases, and 9 bases lay between the germline ends. The V gene's germline CDR1 is GTSNPN and CDR2 SVGIG (reference sequence). The CDR3 bases are TGTGCCTGGAGTGTGGGGGGAGGCGGGGAGCTGTTTTTT. Amino acid sequence: CAWSVGGGGELFF.

The chain links TRBV5-1 to TRBJ2-1; TRBD2 matches 8 bases. The CDR3 length is 16 residues. Germline loops: CDR1 SGHRS, CDR2 YFSETQ. The V gene end was trimmed by 3 bases and the J gene end by 2 bases; junction bases not matched to a gene: 7. This CDR3 is CASSSGVSGTYNEQFF. The CDR3 DNA reads TGCGCCAGCAGCTCGGGGGTTAGCGGGACCTACAATGAGCAGTTCTTC. The entire variable domain, with the rest obtained from reference TRBV5-1 and TRBJ2-1, is as follows: KAGVTQTPRYLIKTRGQQVTLSCSPISGHRSVSWYQQTPGQGLQFLFEYFSETQRNKGNFPGRFSGRQFSNSRSEMNVSTLELGDSALYLCASSSGVSGTYNEQFFGPGTRLTVL.

V gene TRBV7-6 combines with J gene TRBJ2-1; D unclear. The germline V gene encodes CDR1 SGHVS and CDR2 FNYEAQ. CDR3 size: 14 residues. The V and J ends lost 2 bases and 9 bases respectively, with 14 bases between them. The CDR3 reads CASSLLISVGEQFF. CDR3 nucleotide sequence: TGTGCCAGCAGCTTATTGATAAGCGTCGGTGAGCAGTTCTTC. Drawing the rest from reference TRBV7-6 and TRBJ2-1, the complete variable domain is GAGVSQSPRYKVTKRGQDVALRCDPISGHVSLYWYRQALGQGPEFLTYFNYEAQQDKSGLPNDRFSAERPEGSISTLTIQRTEQRDSAMYRCASSLLISVGEQFFGPGTRLTVL.

The chain combines TRBV3-1 (or the pseudogene TRBV3-2) with TRBJ2-2; 9 bases fit TRBD2. The length of the CDR3 is 15 residues. V dropped 4 bases and J dropped 9; count of bases not matched to a gene: 9. The germline CDR1 and CDR2 sequences are LGHDT and YNNKEL (reference sequence). CDR3 in amino acids: CASSPQTSGLRELFF. The DNA of the CDR3 is TGTGCCAGCAGCCCCCAAACTAGCGGGCTTCGGGAGCTGTTTTTT.

The gene calls are TRBV18 and TRBJ1-1, with TRBD1 matching over 8 bases. Germline values: CDR1 KGHSH, CDR2 LQKENI. Germline trimming cut 5 bases from V and 0 bases from J; bases unmatched to any gene: 2. The CDR3 extends over 14 amino acids. The CDR3: CASSLGQVNTEAFF. CDR3 sequence (DNA): TGTGCCAGCTCATTGGGACAGGTGAACACTGAAGCTTTCTTT.

The chain recombines TRBV5-5 with TRBJ2-2; D remains ambiguous. This CDR3 spans 11 amino acids. The germline CDR1 and CDR2 sequences are SGHKS and YYEKEE (reference sequence). Trimming removed 4 bases at V and 6 bases at J, with 4 bases between. The CDR3 loop reads CASSPSGELFF. In DNA form, the CDR3 reads TGTGCCAGCAGCCCCTCCGGGGAGCTGTTTTTT.

The genes are TRBV9 and TRBJ2-2; TRBD2 aligns across 9 bases. The CDR3 contains 16 residues. CDR1 is SGDLS and CDR2 is YYNGEE in the germline V gene. Trimming cost V 0 bases and J 3 bases; bases outside gene matches: 3. CDR3 DNA: TGTGCCAGCAGCGTAGGGACTAGCGCATACACCGGGGAGCTGTTTTTT. Protein sequence: CASSVGTSAYTGELFF. Looking up the rest from reference TRBV9 and TRBJ2-2 gives the full variable domain: DSGVTQTPKHLITATGQRVTLRCSPRSGDLSVYWYQQSLDQGLQFLIQYYNGEERAKGNILERFSAQQFPDLHSELNLSSLELGDSALYFCASSVGTSAYTGELFFGEGSRLTVL.